A selection of T cell receptor beta chains follows, all from one sample in a study of blood T cell repertoires in COVID-19. Libraries were prepared by immunoSEQ multiplex PCR; TCRdb keeps only in-frame clonotypes and omits some of them. The sample includes 60,000 or so clones, 65% to 85% of them seen just once. Sequencing was done on a sample of PBMCs or T cells enriched from blood (not recorded which). These receptors were obtained from a woman aged 60 to 75 who had been exposed to COVID-19. Both conserved end residues are part of each CDR3. A D gene is named only where the DNA matches it firmly. Size tells how often a clone was seen (once, few, many) or the class of an expanded clone, and some rows leave it out.

. TRBJ2-6 TRBV4-3 . TGCGCCAGCAGCCAAGGGTCGGGACATGGCCCATCTGGGGCCAACGTCCTGACTTTC CASSQGSGHGPSGANVLTF
. TRBJ1-6 TRBV27 . TGTGCCAGCAGGCCCAGGGGTGGCGGTTCACCCCTCCACTTT CASRPRGGGSPLHF
. TRBJ2-7 TRBV7-3 . TGTGCCAGCAGCCCTAATGACTACGAGCAGTACTTC CASSPNDYEQYF
TRBD2 TRBJ2-2 TRBV6-5 many TGTGCCAGCAGGTGGACAGGCGGGGGGGCCGGGGAGCTGTTTTTT CASRWTGGGAGELFF
TRBD2 TRBJ2-3 TRBV12-3/TRBV12-4 . TGTGCCAGCAGTTCTAAGCGGGAGGGGTTGTATTTT CASSSKREGLYF
TRBD2 TRBJ2-1 TRBV4-2 . TGTGCCAGCAGCCAAGGGGGAGGGGTAGCGGGAGACCCCAGCTCCTACAATGAGCAGTTCTTC CASSQGGGVAGDPSSYNEQFF
TRBD2 TRBJ2-3 TRBV27 . TGTGCCAGCAGTTTCCCTCAATGGTCTAGCGGGGGGACGGATACGCAGTATTTT CASSFPQWSSGGTDTQYF
TRBD1 TRBJ1-5 TRBV28 . TGTGCCAGCAGTTTCCCCGGGACAGGGGGCAGGCAGCCCCAGCATTTT CASSFPGTGGRQPQHF
. TRBJ1-1 TRBV27 . TGTGCCAGCAGTAGGGGGGGCGTCTCTGAAGCTTTCTTT CASSRGGVSEAFF
. TRBJ1-2 TRBV19 . TGTGCCAGTAAACGGGGGGCCATCTATGGCTACACCTTC CASKRGAIYGYTF
. TRBJ2-7 TRBV28 . TGTGCCAGCAGAACCGGGAAAATCTACGAGCAGTACTTC CASRTGKIYEQYF
TRBD2 TRBJ2-1 TRBV5-6 . TGTGCCAGCAGCGCCCCACTAGCGGCTACTTACAATGAGCAGTTCTTC CASSAPLAATYNEQFF